This T cell receptor (beta chain) derives from a study of cytomegalovirus exposure and HLA in healthy donors. General study results and limits: The study labeled roughly 160 TCR beta chains cytomegalovirus-associated. Some public TCRs appeared in many individuals, while most sequences were rare.

As to this clone: Its matching antigen is unknown.

This CDR3 is 15 amino acids long. Per the germline V gene, CDR1 is MNHEY and CDR2 is SVGAGI. Trimming removed 4 bases at V and 4 bases at J, with 16 bases between. The data were produced by immunoSEQ multiplex PCR, yet TCRdb's version contains in-frame clones alone and is incomplete. Of a few hundred thousand clones listed, about nine tenths are singletons. This TCR was sampled from a woman under 30 in good health and CMV-seronegative. The V call is TRBV6-5, the J call TRBJ1-1; maybe TRBD1 (6 bases). Sequenced: PBMCs. The CDR3, as DNA: TGTGCCAGCAGTTCGCTCAGGTTAGGGGGCACTGAAGCTTTCTTT. This gives the protein CASSSLRLGGTEAFF.